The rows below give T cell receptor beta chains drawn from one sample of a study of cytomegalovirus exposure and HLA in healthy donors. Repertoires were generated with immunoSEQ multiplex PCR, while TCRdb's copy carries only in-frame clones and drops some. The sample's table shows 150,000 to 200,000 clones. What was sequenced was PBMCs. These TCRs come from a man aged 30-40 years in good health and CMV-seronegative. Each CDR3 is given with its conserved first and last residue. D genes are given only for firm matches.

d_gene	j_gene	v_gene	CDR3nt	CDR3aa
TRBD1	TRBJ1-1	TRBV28	TGTGCCAGCAGTTTCTTTGGGACAGTTGAAGCTTTCTTT	CASSFFGTVEAFF
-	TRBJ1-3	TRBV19	TGTGCCAGTAGTCCAGGGGCAGTTGGAAACACCATATATTTT	CASSPGAVGNTIYF
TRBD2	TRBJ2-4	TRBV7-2	TGTGCCAGCAGCCCAGGACTAGCGGGAGGCTTCGCCAAAAACATTCAGTACTTC	CASSPGLAGGFAKNIQYF
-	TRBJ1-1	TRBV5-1	TGCGCCAGCAGCTTGATTTTGGCAGCGCCTATGAACACTGAAGCTTTCTTT	CASSLILAAPMNTEAFF
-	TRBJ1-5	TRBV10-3	TGTGCCATCATTCCTCGCCATCGAGGGTTGGGCAATCAGCCCCAGCATTTT	CAIIPRHRGLGNQPQHF
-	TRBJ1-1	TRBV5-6	TGTGCCAGCAGCTTGTGGGGAGAAGAAGCTTTCTTT	CASSLWGEEAFF
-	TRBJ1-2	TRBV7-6	TGTGCCAGCAGCTTAGAGGCAGCGGGCACCGCTAACTATGGCTACACCTTC	CASSLEAAGTANYGYTF
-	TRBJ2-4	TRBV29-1	TGCAGCGTTGAAGTCGAGAAGGGGAACATTCAGTACTTC	CSVEVEKGNIQYF
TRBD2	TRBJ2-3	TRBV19	TGTGCCAGTAGTATTTCCGGGTCTAGCGGGGGGCGTAGCACAGATACGCAGTATTTT	CASSISGSSGGRSTDTQYF
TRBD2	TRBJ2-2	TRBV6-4	TGTGCCAGCAAGCGGACTAGCGGGGGGACGAACACCGGGGAGCTGTTTTTT	CASKRTSGGTNTGELFF
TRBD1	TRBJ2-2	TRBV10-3	TGTGCCATCAGTAGGACAGGTTCCGGCGGGGAGCTGTTTTTT	CAISRTGSGGELFF
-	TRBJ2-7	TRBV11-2	TGTGCCAGTAGCCCGTCAAATCGGAGGGGCTCCTACGAGCAGTACTTC	CASSPSNRRGSYEQYF
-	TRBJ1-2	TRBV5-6	TGTGCCAGCAGCATGAGGCCCCTCTATGGCTACACCTTC	CASSMRPLYGYTF
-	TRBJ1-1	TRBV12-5	TGTGCTAGTGGGGGGGGTCGTTTGGACACTGAAGCTTTCTTT	CASGGGRLDTEAFF
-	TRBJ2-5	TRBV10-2	TGCGCCAGCAGTGTGCAGGGAGGGACCCAGTACTTC	CASSVQGGTQYF
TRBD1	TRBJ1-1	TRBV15	TGTGCCACCAGCAGTAGCGACAGGGGGGAGAACACTGAAGCTTTCTTT	CATSSSDRGENTEAFF
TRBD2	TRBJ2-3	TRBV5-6	TGTGCCAGCAGCTACGGACTAGCAATTCTCACAGATACGCAGTATTTT	CASSYGLAILTDTQYF
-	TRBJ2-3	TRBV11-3	TGTGCCAGCAACCCCCTTCTTACAGCTTACGGCACAGATACGCAGTATTTT	CASNPLLTAYGTDTQYF
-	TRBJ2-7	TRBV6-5	TGTGCCAGCAGTTACACTGGCAGGGCGAACGAGCAGTACTTC	CASSYTGRANEQYF
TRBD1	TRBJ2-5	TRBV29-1	TGCAGCGTTGCCCGGACAGGGGGAGAGACCCAGTACTTC	CSVARTGGETQYF
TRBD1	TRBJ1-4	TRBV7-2	TGTGCCAGCAGCTGGGCCGGGACAGGGGGGAGTGAAAAACTGTTTTTT	CASSWAGTGGSEKLFF
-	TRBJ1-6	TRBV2	TGTGCCAGCAGTCCGACAGAGCGCTATAATTCACCCCTCCACTTT	CASSPTERYNSPLHF
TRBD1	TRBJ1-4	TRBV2	TGTGCCAGCAGTGCACAGGGGGCTGGTTCGAATGAAAAACTGTTTTTT	CASSAQGAGSNEKLFF
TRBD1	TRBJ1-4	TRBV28	TGTGCCAGCAGTTTAGGTGGACAGGGGGTAGAAGAACTGTTTTTT	CASSLGGQGVEELFF
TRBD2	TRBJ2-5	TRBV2	TGTGCCAGCAGACCGGGACTAGCGGGTCTGACCCAGTACTTC	CASRPGLAGLTQYF
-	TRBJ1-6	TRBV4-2	TGTGCCAGCAGCCAAGATCGGAGGGGTATGGAGATATATAATTCACCCCTCCACTTT	CASSQDRRGMEIYNSPLHF
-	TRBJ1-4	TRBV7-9	TGTGCCAGCAGCTCGAGGGGAGGGCCCTACCAGACTAATGAAAAACTGTTTTTT	CASSSRGGPYQTNEKLFF
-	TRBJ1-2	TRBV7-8	TGTGCCAGCAGCCTCCGGGACACGACGCGAGAATCCGGCTACACCTTC	CASSLRDTTRESGYTF
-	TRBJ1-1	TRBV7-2	TGTGCCAGCAGCTTCCAGGGCACCTTCGATGAAGCTTTCTTT	CASSFQGTFDEAFF
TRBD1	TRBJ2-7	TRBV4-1	TGCGCCAGCAGCCACACCCGGCCGGGACAGGACTCCTACGAGCAGTACTTC	CASSHTRPGQDSYEQYF
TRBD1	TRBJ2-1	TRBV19	TGTGCCAGTGCCGAGAGGGGGGACAGGGGGCGTGGCTCCTACAATGAGCAGTTCTTC	CASAERGDRGRGSYNEQFF
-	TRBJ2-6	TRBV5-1	TGCGCCAGCAGCCTCGGGACAATCCAGTCTGGGGCCAACGTCCTGACTTTC	CASSLGTIQSGANVLTF
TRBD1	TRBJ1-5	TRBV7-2	TGTGCCAGCAGCCGCGGACAGGGAAGTCAGCCCCAGCATTTT	CASSRGQGSQPQHF
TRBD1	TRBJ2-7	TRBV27	TGTGCCAGCAGTTCCCTGGACAGGGGCTACGAGCAGTACTTC	CASSSLDRGYEQYF
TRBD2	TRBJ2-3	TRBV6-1	TGTGCCAGCAGTGAACCGATTCAAGCGGGGGGAAGAGATACGCAGTATTTT	CASSEPIQAGGRDTQYF
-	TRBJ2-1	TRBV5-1	TGCGCCAGCAGCTCCCAAGCTCCAGGGCCGAGCTCCTACAATGAGCAGTTCTTC	CASSSQAPGPSSYNEQFF
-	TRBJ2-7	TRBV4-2	TGTGCCAGCAGCCGCCTCCCCGGGGTTAACTACGAGCAGTACTTC	CASSRLPGVNYEQYF
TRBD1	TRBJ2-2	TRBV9	TGTGCCAGCAGCGTAGATGAGGGGGCGGAAAACACCGGGGAGCTGTTTTTT	CASSVDEGAENTGELFF
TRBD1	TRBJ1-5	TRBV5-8	TGTGCCAGCAGCTTGAATGAGGGGGCTTCCTACCCCCAGCATTTT	CASSLNEGASYPQHF
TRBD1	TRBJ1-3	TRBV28	TGTGCCAGCAGTTCACTAGACAGGGGCGCAGGAAACACCATATATTTT	CASSSLDRGAGNTIYF
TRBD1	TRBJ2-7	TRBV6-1	TGTGCCAGCAACCTACAGGGGGCGTTCAGGGAGCAGTACTTC	CASNLQGAFREQYF
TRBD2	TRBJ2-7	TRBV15	TGTGCCACCAGCAGAGATCGGGGGGTGACTGACTACGAGCAGTACTTC	CATSRDRGVTDYEQYF
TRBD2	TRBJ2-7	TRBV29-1	TGCAGCGTTCTGACTAGCGGGAGGTCTCCCGTCTACGAGCAGTACTTC	CSVLTSGRSPVYEQYF
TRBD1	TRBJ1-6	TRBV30	TGTGCCTGGGACAGGGATGGGTCACCCCTCCACTTT	CAWDRDGSPLHF
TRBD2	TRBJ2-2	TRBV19	TGTGCCAGTAGTATTGGGGGACTAGCGGGAAACACCGGGGAGCTGTTTTTT	CASSIGGLAGNTGELFF
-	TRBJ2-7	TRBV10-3	TGTGCCATCAGTGCGACCCGGGAATCGTACGAGCAGTACTTC	CAISATRESYEQYF